The source of this T cell receptor (beta chain) is a study of early T cells in non-severe SARS-CoV-2 infection. V trimming: 6 bases; J trimming: 3 bases; junction bases outside the gene matches: 5. The CDR3 contains 14 residues. One entry per CDR3 protein, called by TCRdb with MiXCR from the 5' RACE reads. Of 50,000 or so distinct CDR3 sequences listed, about 4.2% are singletons. This clonotype has at least ten counts. The rearrangement joins TRBV12-3 or TRBV12-4 to TRBJ1-2, with 9 positions matching TRBD1. The sequence derives from an adult who was a healthcare worker with PCR-confirmed SARS-CoV-2 infection or an uninfected control (not recorded which). The sequencing input was whole blood. Here the CDR3 DNA reads TGTGCCAGCAGACCGACAGGGGGAGACTATGGCTACACCTTC. This translates into CASRPTGGDYGYTF.